This T cell receptor beta chain was captured by sequencing in a study of tumor-infiltrating lymphocytes in primary liver carcinoma. The CDR3 extends over 12 amino acids. The germline CDR1 and CDR2 sequences are SEHNR and FQNEAQ (reference sequence). V was trimmed by 7 bases and J by 6 bases, leaving 12 bases between them. TCR beta cDNA came from about 450 ng total RNA, primed with a constant-region primer. For TCR beta, libraries were produced by three nested multiplex PCR rounds using slightly modified ARM-PCR. Running roughly 10 cycles apiece, the first two PCR rounds relied on TRBV1-TRBV30 forward primers together with a C-beta reverse primer. TCRdb re-analysed the multiplex PCR reads in MiXCR, keeping a single row per CDR3 protein. The table lists tens of thousands of distinct CDR3 sequences, approximately 70% of them singletons. Scientists recovered RNA and DNA together from roughly 20-30 mg of unsorted bulk tissue.

Source material: liver tumor tissue from sampling region 2. Specified subset: tumor region T2, inferior pole. The chain uses TRBV7-9 and TRBJ2-5; TRBD1 is a possible D gene (6 bases). The clonotype was recovered from a man aged 35 to 55 with primary liver carcinoma and hepatitis B virus infection. The CDR3 here is CASNRDGKTQYF. In DNA form, the CDR3 reads TGTGCCAGCAACAGGGATGGCAAGACCCAGTACTTC.